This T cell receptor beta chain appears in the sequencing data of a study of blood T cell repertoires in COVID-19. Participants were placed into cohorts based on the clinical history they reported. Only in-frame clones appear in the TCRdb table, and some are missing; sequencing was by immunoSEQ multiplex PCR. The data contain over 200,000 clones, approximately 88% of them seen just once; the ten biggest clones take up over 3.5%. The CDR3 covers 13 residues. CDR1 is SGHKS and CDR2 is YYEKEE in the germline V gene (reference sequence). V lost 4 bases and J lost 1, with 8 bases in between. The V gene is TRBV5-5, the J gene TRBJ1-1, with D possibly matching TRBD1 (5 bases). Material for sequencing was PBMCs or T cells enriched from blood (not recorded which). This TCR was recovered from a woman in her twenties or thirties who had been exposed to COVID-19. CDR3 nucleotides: TGTGCCAGCAGCCAAGGACAGAACACTGAAGCTTTCTTT. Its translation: CASSQGQNTEAFF.